Listed here are 7 T cell receptor beta chains from one sample, sequenced in a study of blood T cells in healthy people across ages. Together with a sample-barcoded 5' primer, a J-beta primer mix was included in a second PCR lasting about 7 to 11 cycles. In TCRdb, the 5' RACE reads were re-called with MiXCR into one record per CDR3 protein. Of approximately 780,000 distinct CDR3 sequences in the sample, approximately 24% were seen once. The data were also submitted as part of a second study, on T cells of mothers and their children.

Sequencing was performed on blood. These receptors came from a boy aged 10-17 years in good health.

CDR3 residues: CASQREYTDTQYF. CDR3 nucleotide sequence: TGTGCCAGCCAGCGGGAATACACAGATACGCAGTATTTT. The rearrangement uses TRBV12-3 or TRBV12-4 and TRBJ2-3; 7 nucleotides line up with TRBD2. The CDR3 is made up of 13 amino acids. Germline trimming cut 8 bases from V and 2 bases from J; bases unmatched to any gene: 4.

This clonotype was observed a handful of times. The chain combines TRBV29-1 with TRBJ1-1; 8 bases are shared with TRBD1. Per germline, CDR1 SQVTM and CDR2 ANQGSEA. With V trimmed by 6 bases and J by 11 bases, 5 bases remained unmatched. The CDR3 totals 10 residues. The DNA of the CDR3 is TGCAGCGTGGGGACAGGCCTCGCTTTCTTT. Translation gives CSVGTGLAFF. Full variable domain (remainder filled in from reference TRBV29-1 and TRBJ1-1): SAVISQKPSRDICQRGTSLTIQCQVDSQVTMMFWYRQQPGQSLTLIATANQGSEATYESGFVIDKFPISRPNLTFSTLTVSNMSPEDSSIYLCSVGTGLAFFGQGTRLTVV.

This chain links TRBV20-1 with TRBJ2-3, with 9 bases identical to TRBD2. Trimming removed 6 bases from V and 4 bases from J; junction bases left unmatched: 11. The CDR3 contains 15 residues. CDR1 and CDR2 (germline): DFQATT, SNEGSKA (reference sequence). CDR3 amino acids: CSAPASGKRADTQYF. As DNA, the CDR3 is TGCAGTGCCCCGGCTAGCGGGAAGCGGGCAGATACGCAGTATTTT.

The rearrangement joins TRBV12-3 or TRBV12-4 to TRBJ2-1; 9 nucleotides agree with TRBD2. V was pared by 3 bases and J by 4 bases, with 4 bases of the junction left unmatched. The length of the CDR3 is 15 residues. The CDR3, as DNA: TGTGCCAGCAGTTTCGGCGGGGGGGTATACAATGAGCAGTTCTTC. Translation: CASSFGGGVYNEQFF.

The chain couples TRBV20-1 to TRBJ2-1; 11 nucleotides agree with TRBD2. V lost 3 bases and J lost 9; bases outside the gene matches: 4. The CDR3 has 13 residues. Germline V gene data show CDR1 as DFQATT and CDR2 as SNEGSKA (reference sequence). For the CDR3, the DNA is TGCAGTGCTAGTAGCGGGGGGGCTGGTGAGCAGTTCTTC. Residues: CSASSGGAGEQFF.

The chain uses TRBV6-1 and TRBJ2-5; 8 nucleotides agree with TRBD2. The J call may be mistaken, given a closer DNA end match to TRBJ2-1. The CDR3 extends over 15 amino acids. CDR1 is MNHNS and CDR2 is SASEGT in the germline V gene. In DNA form, the CDR3 reads TGTGCCAGCAGTTCCCGCGGGGGGCAGTACAATGAGCAGTTCTTC. As protein: CASSSRGGQYNEQFF.

The chain is built from TRBV11-2 and TRBJ2-6; no clear D. The V and J ends lost 5 bases and 4 bases respectively, with 15 bases between them. This CDR3 has 16 residues. CDR1 is SGHAT, CDR2 FQNNGV, per germline. The CDR3 reads CASSTLQGKGANVLTF. The CDR3 coding sequence is TGTGCCAGCAGCACCCTACAAGGGAAAGGGGCCAACGTCCTGACTTTC.